This is a list of T cell receptor beta chains from one sample in a study of T cell repertoires and HLA-DP antigens. The method was immunoSEQ multiplex PCR; TCRdb's version includes in-frame clones alone and lacks a portion of them. Here the sample spans around 90,000 clones, approximately 86% being singletons. Their antigen targets remain unknown. Sample: CD4+ T cells from PBMCs. These receptor sequences come from a man aged 50 to 59 in good health and CMV-seronegative. CDR3s include the opening cysteine and the closing phenylalanine or tryptophan. A D gene is named only where the DNA matches it firmly. Clone size is stated in some rows and not others, as once, few, many or a class when expanded.

clone_size j_call v_call d_call cdr3_nt cdr3_aa
. TRBJ1-3 TRBV19 TRBD1 TGTGCCAGTAGTGCCGCGGGACAGGGGGAAAACACCATATATTTT CASSAAGQGENTIYF
. TRBJ2-7 TRBV18 . TGTGCCAGCTCACCCCTGGCACAGGGTAGAGAGCAGTACTTC CASSPLAQGREQYF
. TRBJ2-1 TRBV19 TRBD1 TGTGCCAGTAGTACGGGACAGGGGGGGAACAATGAGCAGTTCTTC CASSTGQGGNNEQFF
. TRBJ1-1 TRBV27 . TGTGCCAGCAGACTATCAGGGGCGGGAATGAACACTGAAGCTTTCTTT CASRLSGAGMNTEAFF
. TRBJ2-1 TRBV9 TRBD2 TGTGCCAGCAGCGCCTCGACTAGCGGGGGGGACTCCTACAATGAGCAGTTCTTC CASSASTSGGDSYNEQFF
once TRBJ1-6 TRBV25-1 . TGTGCCAGCAGGGCTCGAGGAAACTATAATTCACCCCTCCACTTT CASRARGNYNSPLHF
. TRBJ2-7 TRBV5-1 TRBD2 TGCGCCAGCACGCCACTAGCGGGAGGGCGTGAGCAGTACTTC CASTPLAGGREQYF
once TRBJ1-2 TRBV7-8 . TGTGCCAGCAGCCCGCGGGACGGACTCTATGGCTACACCTTC CASSPRDGLYGYTF
once TRBJ1-1 TRBV5-1 . TGCGCCAGCAGCGGCCAGGGGTCGGGCACTGAAGCTTTCTTT CASSGQGSGTEAFF
. TRBJ1-4 TRBV25-1 TRBD1 TGTGCCAGCAGTCAAAGGGGACAGGGGGATCGAAAACTGTTTTTT CASSQRGQGDRKLFF
. TRBJ2-1 TRBV19 . TGTGCCAGTAGTCCGACTGGATCCTACAATGAGCAGTTCTTC CASSPTGSYNEQFF
. TRBJ2-3 TRBV2 TRBD2 TGTGCCAGACGGACTAGCCATACGCAGTATTTT CARRTSHTQYF
. TRBJ1-1 TRBV7-2 TRBD1 TGTGCCAGCAGCTATCGACAGGGAAACACTGAAGCTTTCTTT CASSYRQGNTEAFF
. TRBJ2-1 TRBV6-5 TRBD2 TGTGCCAGCAGTGGACTAGCGGGGGGCTACAATGAGCAGTTCTTC CASSGLAGGYNEQFF
. TRBJ2-2 TRBV7-3 . TGTGCCAGCAGCTTGGGGAGGTCGAACACCGGGGAGCTGTTTTTT CASSLGRSNTGELFF
. TRBJ2-5 TRBV29-1 TRBD1 TGCAGCGTTGAGCCAGGGGGCAAGACCCAGTACTTC CSVEPGGKTQYF
. TRBJ2-1 TRBV5-1 TRBD2 TGCGCCAGCAGCTTGGGTGTTAGCGGGGGGAGCTCCTACAATGAGCAGTTCTTC CASSLGVSGGSSYNEQFF
. TRBJ1-1 TRBV15 . TGTGCCACCAGCAGAGACCTAAACACCATCACTGAAGCTTTCTTT CATSRDLNTITEAFF
. TRBJ2-7 TRBV28 TRBD2 TGTGCCAGCAGTCCCCGACTAGCATTGGGCTACGAGCAGTACTTC CASSPRLALGYEQYF
. TRBJ1-1 TRBV7-6 . TGTGCCAGCAGCTCCCGAGGGCTAGGCACTGAAGCTTTCTTT CASSSRGLGTEAFF
. TRBJ2-1 TRBV15 . TGTGCCACCAGCAGAGCAGGTCTTAACTCCAATGAGCAGTTCTTC CATSRAGLNSNEQFF
. TRBJ1-3 TRBV13 . TGTGCCAGCAGCTTAGCGACCATCGGACAGATGGGAAACACCATATATTTT CASSLATIGQMGNTIYF
. TRBJ1-4 TRBV19 . TGTGCCAGTAGACAAGGGGCAACTAATGAAAAACTGTTTTTT CASRQGATNEKLFF
. TRBJ2-2 TRBV28 TRBD2 TGTGCCAGCAGGACTAGCGGGGCGGGCGGGGAGCTGTTTTTT CASRTSGAGGELFF
. TRBJ2-3 TRBV7-8 TRBD2 TGTGCCAGCAGTTCCGGGACTAGGGGGAACACAGATACGCAGTATTTT CASSSGTRGNTDTQYF
once TRBJ1-5 TRBV4-3 . TGCGCCAGCAGCCAAGACTTTAGACAGGATAGCAATCAGCCCCAGCATTTT CASSQDFRQDSNQPQHF
. TRBJ1-6 TRBV7-8 . TGTGCCAGCCACGACCGGCCCCCCGGATATAATTCACCCCTCCACTTT CASHDRPPGYNSPLHF
. TRBJ2-1 TRBV9 TRBD1 TGTGCCAGCAGCCCCGGCCAGGGGGTTTACAATGAGCAGTTCTTC CASSPGQGVYNEQFF
. TRBJ2-2 TRBV5-6 . TGTGCCAGCAGCGCAGTTACCGGGGAGCTGTTTTTT CASSAVTGELFF